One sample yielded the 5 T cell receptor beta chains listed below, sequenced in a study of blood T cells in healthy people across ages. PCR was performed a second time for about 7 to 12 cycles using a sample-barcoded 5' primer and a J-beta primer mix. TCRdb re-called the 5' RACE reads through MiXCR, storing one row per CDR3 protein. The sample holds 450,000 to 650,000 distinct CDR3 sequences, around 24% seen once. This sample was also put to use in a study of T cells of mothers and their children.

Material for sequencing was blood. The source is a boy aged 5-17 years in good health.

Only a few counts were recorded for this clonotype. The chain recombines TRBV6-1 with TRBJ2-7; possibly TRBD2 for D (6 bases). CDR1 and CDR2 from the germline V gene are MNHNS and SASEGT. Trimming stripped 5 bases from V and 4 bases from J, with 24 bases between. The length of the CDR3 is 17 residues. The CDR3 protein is CASSPSQPGLARYEQYF. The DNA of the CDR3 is TGTGCCAGCAGTCCGTCCCAACCGGGGCTAGCGAGGTACGAGCAGTACTTC.

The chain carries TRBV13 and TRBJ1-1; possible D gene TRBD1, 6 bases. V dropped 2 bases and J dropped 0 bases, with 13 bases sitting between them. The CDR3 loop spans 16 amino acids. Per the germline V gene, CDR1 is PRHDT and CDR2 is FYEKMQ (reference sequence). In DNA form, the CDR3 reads TGTGCCAGCAGCTTACTTACAGGGACCATGAACACTGAAGCTTTCTTT. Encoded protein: CASSLLTGTMNTEAFF.

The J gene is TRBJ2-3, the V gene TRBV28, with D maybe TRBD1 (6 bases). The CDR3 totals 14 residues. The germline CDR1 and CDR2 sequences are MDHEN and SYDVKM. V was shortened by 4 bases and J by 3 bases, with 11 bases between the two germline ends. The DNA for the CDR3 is TGTGCCAGCAGTTCTGGACAGATAACAGATACGCAGTATTTT. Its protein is CASSSGQITDTQYF.

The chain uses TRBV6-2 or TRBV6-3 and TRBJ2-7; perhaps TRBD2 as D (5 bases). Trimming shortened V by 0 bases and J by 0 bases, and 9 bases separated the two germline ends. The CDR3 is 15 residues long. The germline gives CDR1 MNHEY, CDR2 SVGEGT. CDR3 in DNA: TGTGCCAGCAGTTACTCGACTACCCTCTCCTACGAGCAGTACTTC. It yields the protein CASSYSTTLSYEQYF.

CDR3 nucleotide sequence: TGTGCCATCAGTGAGTCACTCGGCGGGGGCCAGTACCAAGAGACCCAGTACTTC. This translates into CAISESLGGGQYQETQYF. This chain links TRBV10-3 with TRBJ2-5, with D tentatively TRBD2 (7 bases). V was clipped by 0 bases and J by 0 bases, with 17 bases between them. The CDR3 consists of 18 residues. Germline loops: CDR1 ENHRY, CDR2 SYGVKD.